This TCR beta chain comes out of a study of cytotoxic CD8 clonotypes in ibrutinib-treated CLL. V lost 1 base, J lost 6 bases, and 14 bases lay in between. The length of the CDR3 is 15 residues. Germline-derived CDR1 and CDR2 are KGHSH and LQKENI. TCRdb keeps only in-frame clones here, not all; method: immunoSEQ multiplex PCR. The table lists about 160,000 clones, more than 75% of them singletons. The sequence was obtained from a human donor with chronic lymphocytic leukemia. The chain has TRBV18 and TRBJ2-3; D gene unclear. Sequenced material: PBMCs, taken after 12 months of ibrutinib treatment. The CDR3 loop reads CASSPRLLQSDTQYF. CDR3 in DNA: TGTGCCAGCTCACCACGATTGCTTCAGAGCGATACGCAGTATTTT. Using reference TRBV18 and TRBJ2-3 for the parts outside the CDR3, the full variable domain is NAGVMQNPRHLVRRRGQEARLRCSPMKGHSHVYWYRQLPEEGLKFMVYLQKENIIDESGMPKERFSAEFPKEGPSILRIQQVVRGDSAAYFCASSPRLLQSDTQYFGPGTRLTVL.